This is a list of T cell receptor beta chains from one sample in a study of shared clonotypes between healthy human individuals. This table comes from immunoSEQ multiplex PCR, and its TCRdb copy is limited to in-frame clones, with some not included. The sample consists of hundreds of thousands of clones, 55% to 75% of them appearing once. Sequencing was performed on memory CD4+ T cells sorted from blood. The source of these receptors is a young woman in good health. The CDR3 runs from the conserved cysteine through the conserved F or W. Fields, in order: J gene, D gene, V gene, clone size, CDR3 DNA, CDR3 protein. D genes are given only for firm matches. Size is omitted from some rows. Given values are once, few, many or a class for expanded clones.

J gene: TRBJ2-7
D gene: -
V gene: TRBV25-1
clone size: -
CDR3 DNA: TGTGCCAGCCAAGTTGGACCCACGGGCGAGCAGTACTTC
CDR3 protein: CASQVGPTGEQYF

J gene: TRBJ2-5
D gene: TRBD2
V gene: TRBV28
clone size: -
CDR3 DNA: TGTGCCAGCAGTTTATTGTTCGCTGATAGCGGGCAAGAGACCCAGTACTTC
CDR3 protein: CASSLLFADSGQETQYF

J gene: TRBJ1-2
D gene: -
V gene: TRBV7-9
clone size: -
CDR3 DNA: TGTGCCAGCAGCCCGATGACAGGCAACTATGGCTACACCTTC
CDR3 protein: CASSPMTGNYGYTF

J gene: TRBJ2-7
D gene: -
V gene: TRBV5-1
clone size: -
CDR3 DNA: TGCGCCAGCAGCTTGCATGGTTCGAGTTTGTACGAGCAGTACTTC
CDR3 protein: CASSLHGSSLYEQYF

J gene: TRBJ2-3
D gene: TRBD2
V gene: TRBV6-1
clone size: -
CDR3 DNA: TGTGCCAGCAGTTTAGTAGCGGGAAGGTCAGATACGCAGTATTTT
CDR3 protein: CASSLVAGRSDTQYF

J gene: TRBJ2-5
D gene: TRBD2
V gene: TRBV6-4
clone size: -
CDR3 DNA: TGTGCCAGCAGAGGACTAGCGGGAAGGTTCCAAGAGACCCAGTACTTC
CDR3 protein: CASRGLAGRFQETQYF

J gene: TRBJ2-3
D gene: -
V gene: TRBV5-5
clone size: -
CDR3 DNA: TGTGCCAGCACCCTGCGTTGGACAACTAGCACAGATACGCAGTATTTT
CDR3 protein: CASTLRWTTSTDTQYF

J gene: TRBJ1-4
D gene: TRBD1
V gene: TRBV5-8
clone size: -
CDR3 DNA: TGTGCCAGCACCCCCCGACAGGGGGTAAGGGGAAATGAAAAACTGTTTTTT
CDR3 protein: CASTPRQGVRGNEKLFF

J gene: TRBJ1-2
D gene: -
V gene: TRBV19
clone size: many
CDR3 DNA: TGTGCCAGTAGTCCAGGACCGCCGTTGAAGACCTTC
CDR3 protein: CASSPGPPLKTF

J gene: TRBJ2-1
D gene: -
V gene: TRBV27
clone size: -
CDR3 DNA: TGTGCCAGCAGTTTAGGGGGGTCCTACAATGAGCAGTTCTTC
CDR3 protein: CASSLGGSYNEQFF

J gene: TRBJ2-1
D gene: TRBD2
V gene: TRBV27
clone size: -
CDR3 DNA: TGTGCCAGCAAGGTCGGGAGGAACGGTGAGCAGTTCTTC
CDR3 protein: CASKVGRNGEQFF

J gene: TRBJ1-3
D gene: -
V gene: TRBV9
clone size: -
CDR3 DNA: TGTGCCAGCAGCGGACCTCGAAGGGCGGGAAACACCATATATTTT
CDR3 protein: CASSGPRRAGNTIYF

J gene: TRBJ2-7
D gene: -
V gene: TRBV7-2
clone size: -
CDR3 DNA: TGTGCCAGCAGCCCCCCGACTAGTAACCACGAGCAGTACTTC
CDR3 protein: CASSPPTSNHEQYF

J gene: TRBJ1-4
D gene: -
V gene: TRBV6-6
clone size: -
CDR3 DNA: TGTGCCAGCAGTTACGGGGGGCTGGCTGAAAAACTGTTTTTT
CDR3 protein: CASSYGGLAEKLFF

J gene: TRBJ1-2
D gene: -
V gene: TRBV11-2
clone size: -
CDR3 DNA: TGTGCCAGCAGCTTAGCCCCTGGGCAGAACTATGGCTACACCTTC
CDR3 protein: CASSLAPGQNYGYTF

J gene: TRBJ2-7
D gene: -
V gene: TRBV15
clone size: -
CDR3 DNA: TGTGCCACCAGCAGAGGGCCAAACGAGCAGTACTTC
CDR3 protein: CATSRGPNEQYF

J gene: TRBJ1-1
D gene: -
V gene: TRBV11-2
clone size: -
CDR3 DNA: TGTGCCAGCAGCTTAGCAGGGGCGCACACTGAAGCTTTCTTT
CDR3 protein: CASSLAGAHTEAFF

J gene: TRBJ2-5
D gene: TRBD1
V gene: TRBV5-1
clone size: -
CDR3 DNA: TGCGCCAGCAGCCCGGGACAGGGTGAAGAGACCCAGTACTTC
CDR3 protein: CASSPGQGEETQYF

J gene: TRBJ1-1
D gene: -
V gene: TRBV7-9
clone size: -
CDR3 DNA: TGTGCCAGCAGCTTAGCGGTCGGACAGAGTTCTGAAGCTTTCTTT
CDR3 protein: CASSLAVGQSSEAFF

J gene: TRBJ2-5
D gene: -
V gene: TRBV2
clone size: -
CDR3 DNA: TGTGCCAGCGAGGGAGTGGGGCAAGAGACCCAGTACTTC
CDR3 protein: CASEGVGQETQYF

J gene: TRBJ2-2
D gene: -
V gene: TRBV6-5
clone size: -
CDR3 DNA: TGTGCCAGCAGTTACTCGAATATGGGCTCCGGGGAGCTGTTTTTT
CDR3 protein: CASSYSNMGSGELFF

J gene: TRBJ2-7
D gene: -
V gene: TRBV7-9
clone size: -
CDR3 DNA: TGTGCCAGCAGCTCGGGGGGCAGCCCCTCCGAGCAGTACTTC
CDR3 protein: CASSSGGSPSEQYF

J gene: TRBJ1-2
D gene: -
V gene: TRBV18
clone size: -
CDR3 DNA: TGTGCCAGCTCACCGGAGAGGGGGAGCTATGGCTACACCTTC
CDR3 protein: CASSPERGSYGYTF

J gene: TRBJ2-4
D gene: TRBD2
V gene: TRBV7-2
clone size: -
CDR3 DNA: TGTGCCAGCAGCTTAGATCCAGCGGGAGTCCCTATTCAGTACTTC
CDR3 protein: CASSLDPAGVPIQYF

J gene: TRBJ1-5
D gene: -
V gene: TRBV6-1
clone size: once
CDR3 DNA: TGTGCCAGCAGAAGGGGGAGCCAGCCCCAGCATTTT
CDR3 protein: CASRRGSQPQHF

J gene: TRBJ2-7
D gene: -
V gene: TRBV30
clone size: -
CDR3 DNA: TGTGCCTGGAACCTGCAGGGGAAGGGCGAGCAGTACTTC
CDR3 protein: CAWNLQGKGEQYF

J gene: TRBJ2-1
D gene: -
V gene: TRBV18
clone size: -
CDR3 DNA: TGTGCCAGCTCGGCCGGACAATACAATGAGCAGTTCTTC
CDR3 protein: CASSAGQYNEQFF

J gene: TRBJ1-2
D gene: -
V gene: TRBV5-6
clone size: -
CDR3 DNA: TGTGCCAGCAGCCCCAGGACCCAGAACTATGGCTACACCTTC
CDR3 protein: CASSPRTQNYGYTF

J gene: TRBJ2-3
D gene: -
V gene: TRBV28
clone size: -
CDR3 DNA: TGTGCCAGCAGGGGGGCAGATACGCAGTATTTT
CDR3 protein: CASRGADTQYF

J gene: TRBJ1-2
D gene: -
V gene: TRBV6-1
clone size: -
CDR3 DNA: TGTGCCAGCACTCAGGGTTCGTCTCGTGGCTACACCTTC
CDR3 protein: CASTQGSSRGYTF

J gene: TRBJ1-1
D gene: TRBD1
V gene: TRBV5-6
clone size: -
CDR3 DNA: TGTGCCAGCAGCTTCGGGACAGCGAACACTGAAGCTTTCTTT
CDR3 protein: CASSFGTANTEAFF

J gene: TRBJ2-7
D gene: TRBD1
V gene: TRBV5-1
clone size: once
CDR3 DNA: TGCGCCAGCAGCCCCGACAGGGAATTATACGAGCAGTACTTC
CDR3 protein: CASSPDRELYEQYF

J gene: TRBJ2-5
D gene: TRBD1
V gene: TRBV7-2
clone size: -
CDR3 DNA: TGTGCCAGCAGCTTAGCGGGGACAGGGGCAGAGACCCAGTACTTC
CDR3 protein: CASSLAGTGAETQYF

J gene: TRBJ2-3
D gene: -
V gene: TRBV14
clone size: -
CDR3 DNA: TGTGCCAGCAGCCAGACTCGACAGGCTATAGATACGCAGTATTTT
CDR3 protein: CASSQTRQAIDTQYF

J gene: TRBJ2-7
D gene: -
V gene: TRBV5-1
clone size: -
CDR3 DNA: TGCGCCAGCAGCTTGTCGGGGGGCGGCGACGAGCAGTACTTC
CDR3 protein: CASSLSGGGDEQYF

J gene: TRBJ2-5
D gene: -
V gene: TRBV7-2
clone size: -
CDR3 DNA: TGTGCCAGCACCGAGGCCCAGACCCAGTACTTC
CDR3 protein: CASTEAQTQYF

J gene: TRBJ1-5
D gene: TRBD1
V gene: TRBV7-2
clone size: few
CDR3 DNA: TGTGCCAGCAGCTATGACAGGGGTAGCAATCAGCCCCAGCATTTT
CDR3 protein: CASSYDRGSNQPQHF

J gene: TRBJ2-1
D gene: TRBD1
V gene: TRBV18
clone size: -
CDR3 DNA: TGTGCCAGCTCAGGCGTGGGCCAGGGGGTTGAATACGGTGAGCAGTTCTTC
CDR3 protein: CASSGVGQGVEYGEQFF